Listed here are 22 T cell receptor beta chains from one sample, sequenced in a study of T cells in Graves' hyperthyroidism and ophthalmopathy (dated by TCRdb to between 2019 and 2020). Library preparation used multiplex PCR. The instrument given in TCRdb is Illumina HiSeq 2000. The TCR beta CDR3 regions were amplified from RNA transcripts. For the first round of RT-PCR on the TCR CDR3, the HTBI primer set was used together with the Qiagen OneStep RT-PCR kit. The public reads were reprocessed in TCRdb via fastp at Q25 and MiXCR, keeping in-frame beta chains. For every CDR3 protein sequence, its rows merge into one entry that carries the most common genes and DNA. This sample lists 500,000 to 650,000 distinct CDR3 sequences; about 15% were detected once. Together, the top ten hold approximately 15% of the sample. Sequencing was done on a sample of blood. The receptors here all came from a woman aged 40 to 50 with Graves' hyperthyroidism.

There are a few counts of this clonotype. The chain has TRBV30 and TRBJ2-7; 9 nucleotides align to TRBD1. The germline V gene has CDR1 GTSNPN and CDR2 SVGIG (reference sequence). The CDR3 has 16 residues. Unmatched junction bases numbered 9, after V lost 0 bases and J lost 3 bases. The chain's CDR3 is CAWSVFQGQGSYEQYF. In DNA form, the CDR3 reads TGTGCCTGGAGTGTCTTTCAGGGACAGGGAAGCTACGAGCAGTACTTC.

This clonotype was picked up many times. The genes are TRBV7-9 and TRBJ2-1; 8 positions agree with TRBD2. Germline V gene sequence: CDR1 SEHNR, CDR2 FQNEAQ (reference sequence). The J segment lost 6 bases and the V segment lost 3 bases, leaving 7 bases of the junction unmatched. The CDR3 length is 15 residues. The CDR3 loop reads CASSLLSTSANEQFF. CDR3 bases: TGTGCCAGCAGCTTGCTCTCGACTAGCGCCAATGAGCAGTTCTTC.

This clonotype was found many times. V usage is TRBV15 and J usage is TRBJ1-2; no reliable D call. Between the trimmed V and J ends, which lost 0 bases and 8 bases, there was a span of 19 bases. Germline V gives CDR1 LNHNV, CDR2 YYDKDF (reference sequence). This CDR3 spans 16 amino acids. The CDR3 here is CATSREGIERVDGYTF. CDR3 bases: TGTGCCACCAGCAGAGAAGGAATCGAGAGGGTGGACGGCTACACCTTC.

CDR3 amino acids: CATSRSYALEKLFF. The CDR3 DNA follows: TGTGCCACCAGCAGGAGCTATGCCCTTGAAAAACTGTTTTTT. The chain is built from TRBV15 and TRBJ1-4; D remains unclear. The length of the CDR3 is 14 residues. Between the trimmed V and J ends, which lost 3 bases and 7 bases, there was a span of 12 bases. The germline V gene encodes CDR1 LNHNV and CDR2 YYDKDF (reference sequence). Combining the CDR3 with reference TRBV15 and TRBJ1-4 gives the whole variable domain DAMVIQNPRYQVTQFGKPVTLSCSQTLNHNVMYWYQQKSSQAPKLLFHYYDKDFNNEADTPDNFQSRRPNTSFCFLDIRSPGLGDTAMYLCATSRSYALEKLFFGSGTQLSVL.

This clonotype was recorded at least ten times. The chain employs TRBV2 and TRBJ2-5, with D possibly being TRBD2 (7 bases). The ends were cut back, 7 bases at V and 5 bases at J, with 17 bases in the middle. Germline-derived CDR1 and CDR2 are SNHLY and FYNNEI. The CDR3 covers 14 residues. The DNA of the CDR3 is TGTGCCAGCACTCAGAGGGGGGGGCCGGAGACCCAGTACTTC. It translates to CASTQRGGPETQYF.

This clonotype was counted at least ten times. The chain carries TRBV7-9 and TRBJ2-7, with D possibly being TRBD1 (5 bases). CDR3 length equals 15 residues. The V gene's germline CDR1 is SEHNR and CDR2 FQNEAQ (reference sequence). V was clipped by 5 bases and J by 2 bases, with 16 bases between them. CDR3: CASSPPEGAPYEQYF. The CDR3 DNA sequence: TGTGCCAGCAGCCCCCCGGAAGGGGCACCCTACGAGCAGTACTTC.

The rearrangement uses TRBV6-2 or TRBV6-3 and TRBJ2-7, with TRBD2 matching over 13 bases. Trimming removed 0 bases from V and 2 bases from J; junction bases left unmatched: 4. CDR3 length: 17 amino acids. Germline V lookup: CDR1 MNHEY, CDR2 SVGEGT. The CDR3 coding sequence is TGTGCCAGCAGTTACTCTCGGGGGACTAGCGGGACCTACGAGCAGTACTTC. Protein sequence: CASSYSRGTSGTYEQYF.

At least ten counts were recorded for this clonotype. The chain couples TRBV6-1 to TRBJ1-1; TRBD1 aligns across 11 bases. This CDR3 has 15 residues. The germline V gene has CDR1 MNHNS and CDR2 SASEGT. Trimming at V came to 5 bases and at J to 5 bases, leaving 7 bases not matched to a gene. CDR3: CASSSDRGRGTEAFF. DNA of the CDR3: TGTGCCAGCAGTTCGGACAGGGGGCGTGGAACTGAAGCTTTCTTT.

As for this clonotype: This sequence may be a read error, since a much larger clone differs from it by one base. V is TRBV7-2 and J is TRBJ2-1, with no clear D. There are 16 residues in the CDR3. CDR1 and CDR2 from the germline V gene are SGHTA and FQGNSA. The germline V and J ends were trimmed by 6 bases and 5 bases, with 20 bases remaining between them. Written as DNA, the CDR3 is TGTGCCAGCAGTCCGAATCTGGGCCGCGCCAACAATGAGCAGTTCTTC. Protein: CASSPNLGRANNEQFF.

In its sample, this clonotype was seen many times. V is TRBV12-5 and J is TRBJ1-1; D not resolved. The CDR3 consists of 18 residues. V lost 0 bases to trimming and J lost 10 bases, with 27 bases between them. In germline, CDR1 is LGHNT, CDR2 FRNRAP. CDR3 nucleotide sequence: TGTGCTAGTGGTTTGGTAGAGGAGCGGGTTCAACCCCCCAAGGGAGCTTTCTTT. It specifies CASGLVEERVQPPKGAFF.

This clonotype came up a few times. The chain has TRBV5-1 and TRBJ2-3; TRBD2 matches at 9 bases. V gave up 4 bases and J gave up 4 bases; unmatched junction bases: 13. CDR1 and CDR2 (germline): SGHRS, YFSETQ. There are 17 residues in the CDR3. The CDR3 coding sequence is TGCGCCAGCAGCGCTGGACTAGCGAGTCAAAACTCAGATACGCAGTATTTT. Translating it yields CASSAGLASQNSDTQYF. The whole variable domain, remainder taken from reference TRBV5-1 and TRBJ2-3, is KAGVTQTPRYLIKTRGQQVTLSCSPISGHRSVSWYQQTPGQGLQFLFEYFSETQRNKGNFPGRFSGRQFSNSRSEMNVSTLELGDSALYLCASSAGLASQNSDTQYFGPGTRLTVL.

V and J are TRBV7-2 and TRBJ2-4; D unclear. Germline values: CDR1 SGHTA, CDR2 FQGNSA. Trimming removed 0 bases from V and 9 bases from J, with 9 bases in between. The length of the CDR3 is 13 residues. The CDR3 is CASSLAEPAIQYF. The CDR3 DNA is TGTGCCAGCAGCTTAGCCGAACCGGCCATTCAGTACTTC.

The chain couples TRBV13 to TRBJ2-7; TRBD2 is a possible D gene (6 bases). CDR1 and CDR2 (germline): PRHDT, FYEKMQ (reference sequence). Trimming removed 6 bases from V and 6 bases from J, with 12 bases in between. This CDR3 spans 12 amino acids. CDR3 sequence: CASSHYGGEQYF. The CDR3, as DNA: TGTGCCAGCAGTCATTACGGGGGCGAGCAGTACTTC.

This clonotype occurred many times. This sequence joins TRBV7-3 and TRBJ2-1; 7 positions match TRBD2. J lost 0 bases, V lost 7 bases, and 6 bases had no gene match. CDR1 is SGHTA, CDR2 FQGTGA, per germline. The CDR3 is made up of 15 amino acids. CDR3 protein: CASTQSGNSYNEQFF. Written as DNA, the CDR3 is TGTGCCAGCACCCAAAGCGGGAACTCCTACAATGAGCAGTTCTTC.

The rearrangement links TRBV7-9 to TRBJ2-3; D possibly matches TRBD1 or TRBD2 (5 bases each). Germline V gene lookup returns CDR1 SEHNR and CDR2 FQNEAQ (reference sequence). The CDR3 loop spans 13 amino acids. Trimming stripped 10 bases from V and 6 bases from J, with 17 bases between. CDR3 sequence reads: CATRPGAGDTQYF. CDR3 DNA: TGTGCCACCAGGCCCGGGGCCGGGGATACGCAGTATTTT.

At least ten counts were recorded for this clonotype. CDR3 sequence reads: CASSPPLAGDYNEQFF. The DNA for the CDR3 is TGTGCCAGCAGTCCGCCCTTAGCGGGAGACTACAATGAGCAGTTCTTC. This sequence joins TRBV12-3 or TRBV12-4 and TRBJ2-1, with 9 positions matching TRBD2. V gave up 5 bases and J gave up 3 bases; unmatched junction bases: 8. The CDR3 has 16 amino acids.

The chain uses TRBV11-3 and TRBJ2-3; TRBD1 or TRBD2 may be the D gene (7 bases each). The CDR3 covers 14 residues. Germline lookup yields CDR1 SGHNT and CDR2 YENEEA. The V end lost 5 bases, the J end lost 4 bases, and 13 bases lay between the germline ends. The CDR3 nucleotides read TGTGCCAGCAGCGAGACAGGGAGGGCAGATACGCAGTATTTT. It specifies CASSETGRADTQYF.

At least ten counts were recorded for this clonotype. This sequence joins TRBV20-1 and TRBJ2-7; 11 bases are shared with TRBD2. CDR1 is DFQATT and CDR2 is SNEGSKA in the germline V gene (reference sequence). J was trimmed by 2 bases and V by 2 bases; bases with no gene match: 8. The CDR3 loop spans 16 amino acids. CDR3 DNA: TGCAGTGCTAGATTACTAGCGGGAGAGATCCCCTACGAGCAGTACTTC. Amino acids: CSARLLAGEIPYEQYF.

This clonotype was counted many times. J is TRBJ2-3 and V is TRBV2, with D tentatively TRBD1 or TRBD2 (5 bases each). Germline CDR1 SNHLY, CDR2 FYNNEI. This CDR3 is 15 amino acids long. V gave up 8 bases and J gave up 0 bases, with 15 bases separating them. Here the CDR3 DNA reads TGTGCCAGCCGAGGGACCACTTCTAGCACAGATACGCAGTATTTT. As protein: CASRGTTSSTDTQYF.

The chain joins TRBV28 to TRBJ1-5; 11 positions match TRBD1. There are 13 residues in the CDR3. The V gene's germline CDR1 is MDHEN and CDR2 SYDVKM. Trimming at V came to 7 bases and at J to 11 bases, leaving 7 bases not matched to a gene. CDR3 coding DNA: TGTGCCAGCAAAGGGACAGGGGGATCGGCCCAGCATTTT. Its protein is CASKGTGGSAQHF.

This clonotype was observed at least ten times. The chain has TRBV30 and TRBJ2-5; 9 nucleotides match TRBD1. The V gene end was trimmed by 5 bases and the J gene end by 7 bases; junction bases not matched to a gene: 5. Germline V CDR1 and CDR2: GTSNPN, SVGIG (reference sequence). The CDR3 loop spans 12 amino acids. CDR3 region: CAWDRGTSTQYF. The CDR3 coding sequence is TGTGCCTGGGACAGGGGGACCTCGACCCAGTACTTC.

Ten or more counts support this clonotype. The chain recombines TRBV11-2 with TRBJ1-1; perhaps TRBD1 as D (5 bases). Germline CDR1 SGHAT, CDR2 FQNNGV. V was clipped by 0 bases and J by 4 bases, with 9 bases between them. The CDR3 has 14 amino acids. The DNA for the CDR3 is TGTGCCAGCAGCTTAGAACAGGTGGTCACTGAAGCTTTCTTT. The encoded protein is CASSLEQVVTEAFF.